This T cell receptor (beta chain) was recovered during a study of blood T cell repertoires in COVID-19. Whole-study context: COVID-19 samples collected from the United States, Italy and Spain covered acute and convalescent phases. PBMCs, B-cell-depleted T cells, or T cells provided the cDNA or gDNA that made up the material.

In germline, CDR1 is SGHVS, CDR2 FQNEAQ. The ends lost 5 bases at V and 3 bases at J; junction bases unmatched: 9. The CDR3 sequence is 15 residues long. Some clones are missing from TCRdb's copy, which holds only in-frame ones; the method was immunoSEQ multiplex PCR. This table has approximately 60,000 clones, about 85% appearing once. During active infection, Seattle patients enrolled and were then monitored through disease. The clonotype was recovered from a woman older than 75 with COVID-19, enrolled during active disease. The V gene is TRBV7-8, the J gene TRBJ1-1; 7 nucleotides match TRBD1. Specimen: peripheral blood. The CDR3 reads CASSRGGGGYTEAFF. CDR3 DNA: TGTGCCAGCAGCCGAGGAGGAGGGGGCTACACTGAAGCTTTCTTT.